Given below is one TCR beta chain in context. Antigen specificity is unknown. Germline-derived CDR1 and CDR2 are SEHNR and FQNEAQ (reference sequence). V was clipped by 11 bases and J by 4 bases; unmatched bases: 17. The CDR3 runs to 16 residues. The data were obtained in a study of CD8 T cells in Susac syndrome. Study as a whole: Patients with Susac syndrome had blood drawn and were at that point therapy-naive, on corticosteroids, or on intravenous immunoglobulin alone.

General study findings and limits: The study acknowledged a relatively small number of individuals in its TCR sequencing and HLA analysis.

After extraction with the RNeasy kit, 0.5 to 1 ug of the RNA was reverse transcribed using random hexamers. TCRdb recomputed calls from the immunoSEQ multiplex PCR reads with MiXCR, one row per CDR3 protein. The sample yields 65,000 to 100,000 distinct CDR3 sequences, around 96% seen once. The sample was CD8+ T cells from PBMCs. This TCR derives from a human donor with Susac syndrome. The chain links TRBV7-9 to TRBJ2-1; the match to TRBD2 covers 7 bases. The CDR3 sequence: CAFALAGGGLYNEQFF. CDR3 nucleotides: TGTGCCTTTGCTCTCGCCGGGGGAGGGTTGTACAATGAGCAGTTCTTC.